Listed here are 30 T cell receptor beta chains from one sample, sequenced in a study of graft-versus-host responses after intestinal transplantation. What these receptors recognize is not known. Generated by immunoSEQ multiplex PCR, the TCRdb table keeps only in-frame clones and is missing some. The table lists roughly 100,000 clones, roughly nine tenths of them singletons. This specimen was unstimulated CD4+ T cells sorted from spleen or lymph node cells, taken before intestinal transplant. The receptors here all came from a human donor who received an intestinal transplant.

This sequence joins TRBV6-5 and TRBJ2-1; 9 bases are shared with TRBD2. V gave up 2 bases and J gave up 5 bases; unmatched junction bases: 7. The CDR3 is 16 residues long. Germline V gene lookup returns CDR1 MNHEY and CDR2 SVGAGI. The DNA of the CDR3 is TGTGCCAGCAGTTACGTTGGCGGGAGGGCCAACAATGAGCAGTTCTTC. Translation gives CASSYVGGRANNEQFF.

This clone was detected only a few times. V is TRBV6-5 and J is TRBJ2-1; no reliable D call. V dropped 1 base and J dropped 2 bases, with 9 bases sitting between them. CDR1 and CDR2 from the germline V gene are MNHEY and SVGAGI. The CDR3 sequence is 15 residues long. The CDR3 DNA is TGTGCCAGCAGTTACTTCGGCGGTGCCTACAATGAGCAGTTCTTC. It codes for CASSYFGGAYNEQFF.

This chain joins TRBV7-9 and TRBJ2-2; a possible D gene is TRBD1 (5 bases). The V gene lost 2 bases and the J gene lost 4 bases, with 5 bases spanning the gap. This CDR3 is built from 13 residues. The V gene's germline CDR1 is SEHNR and CDR2 FQNEAQ (reference sequence). CDR3 nucleotides: TGTGCCAGCAGCTTAAGGGGCACCGGGGAGCTGTTTTTT. Amino acids: CASSLRGTGELFF.

The chain links TRBV6-6 to TRBJ2-7, with TRBD2 matching 10 bases. Germline V gives CDR1 MNHNY, CDR2 SVGAGI (reference sequence). This CDR3 spans 16 amino acids. V lost 2 bases to trimming and J lost 1 base; unmatched junction nucleotides: 5. CDR3 residues: CASSYLGLAASYEQYF. As DNA, the CDR3 is TGTGCCAGCAGTTACCTTGGACTAGCGGCTTCCTACGAGCAGTACTTC.

The V and J genes are TRBV2 and TRBJ2-2, with D unclear. The CDR3 contains 15 residues. The ends were cut back, 1 base at V and 0 bases at J, with 6 bases in the middle. Germline V gives CDR1 SNHLY, CDR2 FYNNEI. The CDR3: CASSEGPTNTGELFF. In DNA, the CDR3 is TGTGCCAGCAGTGAAGGTCCCACGAACACCGGGGAGCTGTTTTTT.

Details on this clone: At one of its ends the junction is not consistent with the germline gene, which may arise from a read error. This chain links TRBV6-1 with TRBJ2-1; D possibly matches TRBD1 or TRBD2 (5 bases each). The CDR3 is made up of 14 amino acids. Germline CDR1 reads MNHNS; CDR2 reads SASEGT. The CDR3, as DNA: TGTGCCAGCATAAAGGGGCAGCGAGTGGGGGAGCGGTTCTTC. Translation: CASIKGQRVGERFF.

By proportion, this clone is medium-sized. The chain recombines TRBV19 with TRBJ2-1; D uncertain. Deletions cut 1 base from V and 10 bases from J, with 11 bases between. The CDR3 loop spans 13 amino acids. Germline CDR1 is LNHDA and CDR2 is SQIVND (reference sequence). CDR3 protein: CASSIVTLGEQFF. In nucleotides, the CDR3 is TGTGCCAGTAGTATAGTAACCCTTGGGGAGCAGTTCTTC.

The chain is built from TRBV6-6 and TRBJ1-5, with TRBD1 matching over 8 bases. V lost 8 bases to trimming and J lost 4 bases; unmatched junction nucleotides: 7. From germline, CDR1 is MNHNY and CDR2 SVGAGI (reference sequence). The CDR3 has 14 amino acids. CDR3 bases: TGTGCCAGCGGGCTAGGACAGGGAAATCAGCCCCAGCATTTT. Its translation is CASGLGQGNQPQHF.

CDR3 residues: CAISPGQIEAFF. As DNA, the CDR3 is TGTGCCATCAGTCCCGGACAGATTGAAGCTTTCTTT. This chain connects TRBV10-3 to TRBJ1-1, with D perhaps matching TRBD1 (6 bases). CDR3 length: 12 amino acids. V was trimmed by 5 bases and J by 7 bases, leaving 11 bases between them. Germline V gene sequence: CDR1 ENHRY, CDR2 SYGVKD.

V is TRBV7-3 and J is TRBJ2-3, with TRBD2 matching over 7 bases. The J segment lost 2 bases and the V segment lost 5 bases, leaving 10 bases of the junction unmatched. Per the germline V gene, CDR1 is SGHTA and CDR2 is FQGTGA. The CDR3 contains 16 residues. The CDR3 DNA sequence: TGTGCCAGCAGCCCCCTGGGGCGGGGGAACACAGATACGCAGTATTTT. Translated: CASSPLGRGNTDTQYF.

This clone was seen a handful of times. Other DNA sequences from this sample encode an identical CDR3 as well. CDR3 protein: CSARYNEQFF. CDR3 DNA sequence: TGCAGTGCTAGGTACAATGAGCAGTTCTTC. The V gene is TRBV20-1, the J gene TRBJ2-1; D ambiguous. The CDR3 is 10 amino acids. The germline gives CDR1 DFQATT, CDR2 SNEGSKA (reference sequence). Trimming cost V 3 bases and J 4 bases, with 1 base left between them.

This clone was seen a few times. Here the CDR3 reads CASRTGNTGELFF. The CDR3 coding sequence is TGCGCCAGCAGGACAGGGAACACCGGGGAGCTGTTTTTT. The V and J genes are TRBV10-2 and TRBJ2-2; a weak D match, TRBD1 (6 bases). V lost 6 bases and J 1 base, leaving 6 bases between the germline ends. Germline loops: CDR1 WSHSY, CDR2 SAAADI. The CDR3 covers 13 residues.

In its sample, this clone was seen once. The gene calls are TRBV29-1 and TRBJ1-2; D is uncertain. The CDR3 is 12 amino acids. Trimming removed 7 bases from V and 2 bases from J, with 11 bases in between. In germline, CDR1 is SQVTM, CDR2 ANQGSEA. DNA of the CDR3: TGCAGCGCCCGCGAGGGCAACTATGGCTACACCTTC. Translated, it gives CSAREGNYGYTF. Variable domain in full (rest from reference TRBV29-1 and TRBJ1-2): SAVISQKPSRDICQRGTSLTIQCQVDSQVTMMFWYRQQPGQSLTLIATANQGSEATYESGFVIDKFPISRPNLTFSTLTVSNMSPEDSSIYLCSAREGNYGYTFGSGTRLTVV.

This clone appeared a few times. This chain links TRBV10-3 with TRBJ2-2; D is undetermined. With 6 bases removed from V and 1 base from J, the gap between germline ends came to 15 bases. This CDR3 has 16 amino acids. Germline V CDR1 and CDR2: ENHRY, SYGVKD. The chain's CDR3 is CAIRELGIMNTGELFF. DNA of the CDR3: TGTGCCATCAGGGAGCTAGGGATCATGAACACCGGGGAGCTGTTTTTT.

The chain has TRBV29-1 and TRBJ2-5; 7 nucleotides line up with TRBD1. Germline V CDR1 and CDR2: SQVTM, ANQGSEA. J was trimmed by 1 base and V by 3 bases; bases with no gene match: 2. CDR3 length: 13 residues. CDR3 region: CSVDGTVQETQYF. CDR3 coding DNA: TGCAGCGTTGATGGGACAGTCCAAGAGACCCAGTACTTC. Full variable domain (remainder filled in from reference TRBV29-1 and TRBJ2-5): SAVISQKPSRDICQRGTSLTIQCQVDSQVTMMFWYRQQPGQSLTLIATANQGSEATYESGFVIDKFPISRPNLTFSTLTVSNMSPEDSSIYLCSVDGTVQETQYFGPGTRLLVL.

CDR3 in amino acids: CSADKLGKNIQYF. The DNA for the CDR3 is TGCAGCGCTGATAAATTGGGGAAAAACATTCAGTACTTC. This chain joins TRBV29-1 and TRBJ2-4; no firm D call. The CDR3 loop spans 13 amino acids. V shed 7 bases and J shed 4 bases, with 14 bases lying between them. CDR1 and CDR2 from the germline V gene are SQVTM and ANQGSEA.

This clone was detected once. V and J are TRBV6-1 and TRBJ1-5, with no clear D. V dropped 8 bases and J dropped 3 bases, with 8 bases sitting between them. Germline CDR1 and CDR2: MNHNS and SASEGT. The CDR3 length is 12 residues. CDR3 in DNA: TGTGCCAGCCAGGAATTCAATCAGCCCCAGCATTTT. Amino acid sequence: CASQEFNQPQHF.

CDR3 in DNA: TGCGCCAGCAGTATAGCGGGGGCCAGCTCCTACGAGCAGTACTTC. It encodes CASSIAGASSYEQYF. This chain connects TRBV10-2 to TRBJ2-7, with 9 bases aligning to TRBD2. The ends lost 5 bases at V and 0 bases at J; junction bases unmatched: 5. The CDR3 contains 15 residues. The germline CDR1 and CDR2 sequences are WSHSY and SAAADI.

This chain joins TRBV11-2 and TRBJ2-1; 12 bases map to TRBD2. Germline values: CDR1 SGHAT, CDR2 FQNNGV. The CDR3 contains 14 residues. The junction had 11 bases not matched to a gene; V was cut back by 5 bases and J by 15 bases. The CDR3 protein is CASSPTTSGGVMFF. CDR3 coding DNA: TGTGCCAGCAGCCCAACGACTAGCGGGGGAGTGATGTTCTTC.

This chain links TRBV28 with TRBJ2-7, with 7 bases fitting TRBD1. The CDR3 extends over 12 amino acids. The V and J ends lost 9 bases and 3 bases, in that order; junction bases with no gene match: 5. Germline V lookup: CDR1 MDHEN, CDR2 SYDVKM. CDR3 region: CASQQGYYEQYF. The CDR3 DNA reads as TGTGCCAGTCAACAGGGGTACTACGAGCAGTACTTC.

V is TRBV6-4 and J is TRBJ2-7, with 7 nucleotides matching TRBD2. Germline V gene sequence: CDR1 MRHNA, CDR2 SNTAGT. This CDR3 spans 16 amino acids. With V trimmed by 4 bases and J by 4 bases, 13 bases remained unmatched. In DNA, the CDR3 is TGTGCCAGCAGTGGGGACTACACCCAATACTTTTACGAGCAGTACTTC. Translated: CASSGDYTQYFYEQYF.

The chain uses TRBV19 and TRBJ2-7; TRBD1 matches 10 bases. Per the germline V gene, CDR1 is LNHDA and CDR2 is SQIVND (reference sequence). Unmatched junction bases numbered 5, after V lost 4 bases and J lost 2 bases. CDR3 size: 15 residues. The CDR3 DNA reads as TGTGCCAGTAGTAACGGACAGGGGGGGCCCTACGAGCAGTACTTC. It is translated as CASSNGQGGPYEQYF.

CDR3 sequence: CASKRTGATNEKLFF. The CDR3 DNA sequence: TGCGCCAGCAAACGGACAGGAGCTACTAATGAAAAACTGTTTTTT. The chain couples TRBV5-1 to TRBJ1-4; 7 nucleotides line up with TRBD1. The CDR3 extends over 15 amino acids. Per germline, CDR1 SGHRS and CDR2 YFSETQ. The V gene end was trimmed by 6 bases and the J gene end by 2 bases; junction bases not matched to a gene: 7.

In its sample, this clone was seen once. This rearrangement joins TRBV19 to TRBJ1-5; maybe TRBD1 (5 bases). This CDR3 has 15 amino acids. The germline gives CDR1 LNHDA, CDR2 SQIVND (reference sequence). With 8 bases removed from V and 3 bases from J, the gap between germline ends came to 17 bases. The CDR3 DNA reads as TGTGCCAGTGACCCGGCCCAGGGTATCAATCAGCCCCAGCATTTT. Protein product: CASDPAQGINQPQHF.

The J gene is TRBJ1-4, the V gene TRBV7-6; 7 positions agree with TRBD1. Germline V gene lookup returns CDR1 SGHVS and CDR2 FNYEAQ. The ends lost 1 base at V and 8 bases at J; junction bases unmatched: 7. The CDR3 extends over 15 amino acids. In DNA, the CDR3 is TGTGCCAGCAGCTTAGAAGGGGGCATAGGGGAAAAACTGTTTTTT. The encoded protein is CASSLEGGIGEKLFF. Looking up the rest from reference TRBV7-6 and TRBJ1-4 gives the full variable domain: GAGVSQSPRYKVTKRGQDVALRCDPISGHVSLYWYRQALGQGPEFLTYFNYEAQQDKSGLPNDRFSAERPEGSISTLTIQRTEQRDSAMYRCASSLEGGIGEKLFFGSGTQLSVL.

V and J are TRBV5-4 and TRBJ2-3; D remains ambiguous. The CDR3 consists of 13 residues. CDR1 and CDR2 (germline): SGHNT, YYREEE (reference sequence). Trimming left V 4 bases short and J 4 bases short, with 10 bases between. In nucleotides, the CDR3 is TGTGCCAGCAGCCTGGATTTCTCAGATACGCAGTATTTT. It encodes CASSLDFSDTQYF.

This chain links TRBV2 with TRBJ1-1; D uncertain. The V and J ends lost 7 bases and 2 bases respectively, with 14 bases between them. Germline values: CDR1 SNHLY, CDR2 FYNNEI. The CDR3 sequence is 14 residues long. CDR3 coding DNA: TGTGCCAGCAAGGCCACCACGGGTAACACTGAAGCTTTCTTT. The encoded protein is CASKATTGNTEAFF.

This chain joins TRBV29-1 and TRBJ2-1, with D uncertain. V was clipped by 4 bases and J by 10 bases, with 11 bases between them. This CDR3 region has 11 residues. CDR1 is SQVTM and CDR2 is ANQGSEA in the germline V gene. The CDR3 DNA is TGCAGCGTTGCTGCAATTTGGGAGCAGTTCTTC. It encodes CSVAAIWEQFF.

The chain links TRBV5-6 to TRBJ1-5; D call uncertain. With 0 bases removed from V and 3 bases from J, the gap between germline ends came to 7 bases. Germline values: CDR1 SGHDT, CDR2 YYEEEE. The CDR3 is 14 amino acids. DNA for the CDR3: TGTGCCAGCAGCTTGGGGCAGATCAATCAGCCCCAGCATTTT. Amino acids: CASSLGQINQPQHF.

In its sample, this clone was seen once. The chain has TRBV4-1 and TRBJ2-1; perhaps D is TRBD1 or TRBD2 (5 bases each). Germline V CDR1 and CDR2: MGHRA, YSYEKL. This CDR3 is built from 12 residues. V lost 3 bases to trimming and J lost 10 bases, with 10 bases between them. CDR3 sequence reads: CASSQGEREQFF. CDR3 sequence (DNA): TGCGCCAGCAGCCAGGGGGAGAGAGAGCAGTTCTTC.